This T cell receptor (beta chain) was obtained from a study of T cell responses to AZD1222 COVID-19 vaccine. The overall study: Second doses at about 4 or about 12 weeks were pooled.

This CDR3 spans 13 amino acids. Trimming took 5 bases from V and 11 from J; bases not matched to a gene: 7. The germline CDR1 and CDR2 sequences are LNHNV and YYDKDF (reference sequence). The assay was immunoSEQ multiplex PCR, and TCRdb's table has in-frame clones only and misses some. This sample has some 100,000 clones, with around 87% found just once. The TCR comes from an adult in good health. The V call is TRBV15, the J call TRBJ1-1; 11 bases are shared with TRBD1. The material sequenced was peripheral blood, taken on day 0 of AZD1222 vaccination. CDR3 region: CATSPRTGGPAFF. CDR3 DNA: TGTGCCACCAGCCCCCGGACAGGGGGCCCTGCTTTCTTT.